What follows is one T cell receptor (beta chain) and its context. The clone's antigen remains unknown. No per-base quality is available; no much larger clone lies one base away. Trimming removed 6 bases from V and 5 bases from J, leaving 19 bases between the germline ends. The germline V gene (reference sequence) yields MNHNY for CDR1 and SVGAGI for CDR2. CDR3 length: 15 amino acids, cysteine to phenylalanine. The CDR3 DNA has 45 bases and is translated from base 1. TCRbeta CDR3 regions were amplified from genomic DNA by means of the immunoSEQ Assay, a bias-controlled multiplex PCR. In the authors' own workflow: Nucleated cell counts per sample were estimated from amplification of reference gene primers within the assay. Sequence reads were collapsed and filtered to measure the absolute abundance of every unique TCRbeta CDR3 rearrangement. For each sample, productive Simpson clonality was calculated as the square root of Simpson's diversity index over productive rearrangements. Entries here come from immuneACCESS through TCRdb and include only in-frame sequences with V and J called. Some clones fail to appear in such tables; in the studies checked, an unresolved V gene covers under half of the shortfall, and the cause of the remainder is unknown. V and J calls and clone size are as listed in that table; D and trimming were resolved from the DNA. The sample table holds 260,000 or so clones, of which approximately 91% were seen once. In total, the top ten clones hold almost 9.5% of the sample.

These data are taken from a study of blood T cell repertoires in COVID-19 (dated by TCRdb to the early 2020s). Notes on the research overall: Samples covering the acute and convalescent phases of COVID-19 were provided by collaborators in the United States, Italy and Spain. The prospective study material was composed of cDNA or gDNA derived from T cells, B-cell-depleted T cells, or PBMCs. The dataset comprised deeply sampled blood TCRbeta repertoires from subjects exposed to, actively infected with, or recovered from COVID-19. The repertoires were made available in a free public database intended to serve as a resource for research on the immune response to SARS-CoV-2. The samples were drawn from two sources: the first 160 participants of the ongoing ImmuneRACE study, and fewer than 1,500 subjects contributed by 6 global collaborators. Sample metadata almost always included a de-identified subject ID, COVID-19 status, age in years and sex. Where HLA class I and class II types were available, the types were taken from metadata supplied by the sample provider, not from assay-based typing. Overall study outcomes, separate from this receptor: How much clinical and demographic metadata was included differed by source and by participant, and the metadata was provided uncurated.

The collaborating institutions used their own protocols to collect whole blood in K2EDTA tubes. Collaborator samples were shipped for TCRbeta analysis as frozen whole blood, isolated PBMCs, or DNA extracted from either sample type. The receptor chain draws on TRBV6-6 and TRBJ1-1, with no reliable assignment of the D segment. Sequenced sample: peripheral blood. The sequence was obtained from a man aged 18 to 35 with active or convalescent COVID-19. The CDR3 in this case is CASRSTGSRSTEAFF. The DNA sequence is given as TGTGCCAGCAGATCTACCGGGAGCCGCTCTACTGAAGCTTTCTTT.